The sequence of this TCR beta chain was determined in a study of OX40 agonist ivuxolimab in advanced cancers. V was clipped by 1 base and J by 1 base; unmatched bases: 2. The CDR3 is 16 amino acids. Germline CDR1 MDHEN, CDR2 SYDVKM. The repertoire was sequenced with immunoSEQ multiplex PCR; TCRdb's copy has only in-frame clones and lacks some. The table shows 100,000 or so clones, with approximately 89% occurring only once. This material consisted of CD4+ or CD8+ T cells sorted from blood, taken in a trial of the OX40 agonist ivuxolimab. The TCR comes from an adult with an advanced solid tumor such as melanoma, head and neck, liver or kidney cancer. The chain has TRBV28 and TRBJ2-2, with 8 bases identical to TRBD1. Here the CDR3 DNA reads TGTGCCAGCAGTTTATCGGGACAGGAGAACACCGGGGAGCTGTTTTTT. Translating it yields CASSLSGQENTGELFF.